This TCR beta chain appears in the sequencing data of a study of graft-versus-host responses after intestinal transplantation. The overall study: Following induction with anti-thymocyte globulin, all recipients were given tacrolimus and steroids for two to three years.

A note on this clone: What it recognizes is unknown.

General study points: Researchers found GvH clones in recipient marrow, and some showed up first in ileum or blood. Allograft clonal ratios (graft-versus-host to host-versus-graft) were high in patients who had graft-donor T cell macrochimerism. Declines in HvG clones occurring early post-transplant were associated with peak circulating GvH clone levels.

Assay: immunoSEQ multiplex PCR; the TCRdb copy retains only in-frame clones and omits some. The sample comprises some 130,000 clones, roughly 96% of which are singletons, and more than 2.5% rests with the top ten. The germline V gene has CDR1 SGHTA and CDR2 FQGNSA. V was shortened by 2 bases and J by 6 bases, with 8 bases between the two germline ends. This CDR3 contains 13 residues. Material: unstimulated CD8+ T cells sorted from spleen or lymph node cells, obtained before intestinal transplant. The chain recombines TRBV7-2 with TRBJ1-5, with D perhaps TRBD1 (5 bases). The sequence derives from a human donor who received an intestinal transplant. The CDR3 reads CASSLRGSQPQHF. Written as DNA, the CDR3 is TGTGCCAGCAGCTTAAGGGGCAGTCAGCCCCAGCATTTT.